Below, 27 T cell receptor beta chains from the same sample are listed, as sequenced in a study of OX40 agonist ivuxolimab in advanced cancers. Here immunoSEQ multiplex PCR was the method, and the copy in TCRdb shows in-frame clones only, minus some. The data contain about 17,000 clones, 87% of them seen just once; the ten biggest clones take up 25%. The sequencing used CD4+ or CD8+ T cells sorted from blood, collected in a trial of the OX40 agonist ivuxolimab. The origin of the receptors is an adult with an advanced solid tumor such as melanoma, head and neck, liver or kidney cancer.

The genes are TRBV5-1 and TRBJ2-1, with no clear D. Trimming cost V 0 bases and J 11 bases, with 12 bases left between them. The germline gives CDR1 SGHRS, CDR2 YFSETQ. The CDR3 extends over 13 amino acids. The CDR3 sequence: CASSLGLNEKQFF. The CDR3 nucleotides read TGCGCCAGCAGCTTGGGTCTGAATGAGAAGCAGTTCTTC.

This clone was seen a single time. CDR3 nucleotides: TGTGCCAGCAGGACAGGGGCAACTTCACCCCTCCACTTT. Amino acid sequence: CASRTGATSPLHF. V gene TRBV6-5 combines with J gene TRBJ1-6; TRBD1 matches at 8 bases. Germline lookup yields CDR1 MNHEY and CDR2 SVGAGI. CDR3 length: 13 amino acids. V lost 6 bases and J lost 9; bases outside the gene matches: 4.

The rearrangement uses TRBV5-1 and TRBJ1-1, with D unresolved. CDR1 and CDR2 from the germline V gene are SGHRS and YFSETQ. The V end was cut by 4 bases, the J end by 1 base, with 8 bases between. The CDR3 covers 13 residues. CDR3 amino acids: CASSATSNTEAFF. The CDR3 DNA reads TGCGCCAGCAGCGCCACATCGAACACTGAAGCTTTCTTT.

J is TRBJ2-1 and V is TRBV7-6; D unresolved. The germline V gene has CDR1 SGHVS and CDR2 FNYEAQ. The CDR3 consists of 16 residues. Trimming stripped 4 bases from V and 8 bases from J, with 21 bases between. The CDR3 DNA follows: TGTGCCAGCAGCTGGATCAACGGGTGGAGTCTCGATGAGCAGTTCTTC. Residues: CASSWINGWSLDEQFF.

The chain is built from TRBV9 and TRBJ2-2, with 10 positions matching TRBD1. The CDR3 loop spans 17 amino acids. V lost 2 bases to trimming and J lost 2 bases; unmatched junction nucleotides: 6. Germline V CDR1 and CDR2: SGDLS, YYNGEE. CDR3 protein: CASSVPRQGANTGELFF. The CDR3, as DNA: TGTGCCAGCAGCGTCCCCCGACAGGGGGCAAACACCGGGGAGCTGTTTTTT.

The chain employs TRBV29-1 and TRBJ2-2; TRBD2 is a possible D gene (5 bases). CDR3 length equals 14 residues. CDR1 and CDR2 from the germline V gene are SQVTM and ANQGSEA. V dropped 6 bases and J dropped 0 bases, with 11 bases sitting between them. This CDR3 reads CSVWETANTGELFF. Here the CDR3 DNA reads TGCAGCGTGTGGGAGACCGCGAACACCGGGGAGCTGTTTTTT.

This clone was detected only a few times. J is TRBJ2-5 and V is TRBV7-3; 8 nucleotides line up with TRBD1. Looked up from germline, CDR1 is SGHTA and CDR2 is FQGTGA. With V trimmed by 4 bases and J by 5 bases, 3 bases remained unmatched. The CDR3 is 13 residues long. The CDR3 DNA reads TGTGCCAGCAGCTCAGGGGGCGCGGAGACCCAGTACTTC. This codes for CASSSGGAETQYF.

The chain carries TRBV5-6 and TRBJ1-4, with D perhaps matching TRBD1 (6 bases). V lost 3 bases and J 10 bases, leaving 13 bases between the germline ends. This CDR3 is 13 amino acids long. In germline, CDR1 is SGHDT, CDR2 YYEEEE. The CDR3 bases are TGTGCCAGCAGCTACCTGGGGGCTGTAAAACTGTTTTTT. Translating it yields CASSYLGAVKLFF.

Turning to this clone: This specimen includes other DNA sequences encoding the same CDR3. In nucleotides, the CDR3 is TGTGCCAGCAGTTTACGGGCGGAAACCTCAACTAATGAAAAACTGTTTTTT. Protein sequence: CASSLRAETSTNEKLFF. This chain links TRBV27 with TRBJ1-4; D is undetermined. This CDR3 is built from 17 residues. V was shortened by 2 bases and J by 0 bases, with 13 bases between the two germline ends. Germline loops: CDR1 MNHEY, CDR2 SMNVEV (reference sequence).

The chain combines TRBV6-5 with TRBJ2-1; 14 bases agree with TRBD2. Losses at the gene ends were 6 bases for V and 10 bases for J; bases not matched to a gene: 8. There are 15 residues in the CDR3. Germline V CDR1 and CDR2: MNHEY, SVGAGI. CDR3 coding DNA: TGTGCCAGCAGCCGCGGGACTAGCGGGGGAAGGGAGCAGTTCTTC. Protein product: CASSRGTSGGREQFF.

The chain has TRBV6-1 and TRBJ2-7; no firm D call. V was pared by 4 bases and J by 1 base, with 14 bases between. This CDR3 comprises 15 residues. Germline CDR1 MNHNS, CDR2 SASEGT. The CDR3 region is CASSVRIASSYEQYF. The CDR3 DNA sequence: TGTGCCAGCAGTGTCAGGATTGCGTCGTCCTACGAGCAGTACTTC.

The chain is built from TRBV28 and TRBJ1-5; no reliable D call. V lost 3 bases and J 6 bases, leaving 9 bases between the germline ends. CDR3 size: 13 residues. CDR1 and CDR2 from the germline V gene are MDHEN and SYDVKM. CDR3 region: CASSFSGFQPQHF. In nucleotides, the CDR3 is TGTGCCAGCAGTTTTTCGGGTTTTCAGCCCCAGCATTTT. Together with reference TRBV28 and TRBJ1-5, the CDR3 gives the full variable domain: DVKVTQSSRYLVKRTGEKVFLECVQDMDHENMFWYRQDPGLGLRLIYFSYDVKMKEKGDIPEGYSVSREKKERFSLILESASTNQTSMYLCASSFSGFQPQHFGDGTRLSIL.

Within the sample, this clone is medium-sized. J is TRBJ1-3 and V is TRBV7-4; D perhaps matches TRBD1 (6 bases). Germline V gene data show CDR1 as SGHVT and CDR2 as SQSDAQ. This CDR3 comprises 18 residues. The ends were cut back, 2 bases at V and 0 bases at J, with 17 bases in the middle. The CDR3 nucleotides are TGTGCCAGCAGCTTATACAACAGGGTTCGTGTCTCTGGAAACACCATATATTTT. Its protein product is CASSLYNRVRVSGNTIYF.

The V call is TRBV19, the J call TRBJ1-4; D is unresolved. The CDR3 sequence is 13 residues long. Between the trimmed V and J ends, which lost 3 bases and 8 bases, there was a span of 10 bases. The V gene's germline CDR1 is LNHDA and CDR2 SQIVND (reference sequence). The CDR3 DNA is TGTGCCAGTAGTATGTGGGAATGGGAAAAACTGTTTTTT. This translates into CASSMWEWEKLFF.

The rearrangement joins TRBV11-2 to TRBJ2-7; D call uncertain. There are 13 residues in the CDR3. The germline CDR1 and CDR2 sequences are SGHAT and FQNNGV. V was clipped by 1 base and J by 2 bases, with 6 bases between them. The CDR3 DNA reads as TGTGCCAGCAGCTTAGGGCTGACCTACGAGCAGTACTTC. Its protein is CASSLGLTYEQYF.

The V gene is TRBV27, the J gene TRBJ2-2; D may be TRBD2 (6 bases). CDR3 size: 13 residues. Germline V gene lookup returns CDR1 MNHEY and CDR2 SMNVEV (reference sequence). V was shortened by 2 bases and J by 8 bases, with 9 bases between the two germline ends. CDR3 coding DNA: TGTGCCAGCAGTTTAGGGACTGGGGGGGAGCTGTTTTTT. Its translation is CASSLGTGGELFF.

V is TRBV19 and J is TRBJ2-7; D gene unclear. Per germline, CDR1 LNHDA and CDR2 SQIVND (reference sequence). With 2 bases removed from V and 6 bases from J, the gap between germline ends came to 14 bases. The CDR3 has 14 residues. The CDR3 DNA reads TGTGCCAGTAGTATATGGGAAGGTTCATCCGAGCAGTACTTC. Its protein is CASSIWEGSSEQYF.

This rearrangement joins TRBV27 to TRBJ1-1; 7 bases fit TRBD1. The ends lost 2 bases at V and 6 bases at J; junction bases unmatched: 6. CDR1 is MNHEY, CDR2 SMNVEV, per germline (reference sequence). There are 14 residues in the CDR3. CDR3 sequence reads: CASSLGQGGPEAFF. CDR3 nucleotide sequence: TGTGCCAGCAGTTTAGGTCAGGGGGGCCCTGAAGCTTTCTTT.

This clone came up once. This CDR3 is also generated by other DNA sequences in the sample. The chain employs TRBV5-6 and TRBJ2-7, with 8 bases fitting TRBD1. CDR3 size: 14 residues. Losses at the gene ends were 2 bases for V and 7 bases for J; bases not matched to a gene: 8. Per germline, CDR1 SGHDT and CDR2 YYEEEE. CDR3 loop: CASSFGQGAGEQYF. CDR3 DNA sequence: TGTGCCAGCAGCTTTGGGCAGGGGGCGGGTGAGCAGTACTTC. Combining the CDR3 with reference TRBV5-6 and TRBJ2-7 gives the whole variable domain DAGVTQSPTHLIKTRGQQVTLRCSPKSGHDTVSWYQQALGQGPQFIFQYYEEEERQRGNFPDRFSGHQFPNYSSELNVNALLLGDSALYLCASSFGQGAGEQYFGPGTRLTVT.

With regard to this clone: Other DNA sequences in the sample encode the same CDR3. The CDR3 coding sequence is TGTGCCAGCAGCTTTGGACTAGCGGCAGATACGCAGTATTTT. It translates to CASSFGLAADTQYF. The chain links TRBV5-6 to TRBJ2-3, with 10 positions matching TRBD2. The length of the CDR3 is 14 residues. CDR1 and CDR2 from the germline V gene are SGHDT and YYEEEE. Trimming removed 2 bases from V and 4 bases from J; junction bases left unmatched: 1.

This clone was observed a handful of times. This rearrangement joins TRBV5-1 to TRBJ1-4; D gene ambiguous. V lost 0 bases to trimming and J lost 2 bases, with 11 bases between them. From germline, CDR1 is SGHRS and CDR2 YFSETQ. This CDR3 contains 16 residues. The CDR3 coding sequence is TGCGCCAGCAGCTTGGAAAGGGTTGGGACTAATGAAAAACTGTTTTTT. It codes for CASSLERVGTNEKLFF. Complete variable domain (other parts from reference TRBV5-1 and TRBJ1-4): KAGVTQTPRYLIKTRGQQVTLSCSPISGHRSVSWYQQTPGQGLQFLFEYFSETQRNKGNFPGRFSGRQFSNSRSEMNVSTLELGDSALYLCASSLERVGTNEKLFFGSGTQLSVL.

V and J are TRBV12-5 and TRBJ1-1, with D perhaps TRBD1 (5 bases). Per germline, CDR1 LGHNT and CDR2 FRNRAP. The CDR3 totals 17 residues. Trimming left V 0 bases short and J 3 bases short, with 17 bases between. The CDR3 DNA sequence: TGTGCTAGTGGTTTGGTAGTCCTCTTGGGGGTGGACACTGAAGCTTTCTTT. The encoded protein is CASGLVVLLGVDTEAFF.

This chain uses TRBV4-1 with TRBJ2-5, with 11 bases that match TRBD2. Per germline, CDR1 MGHRA and CDR2 YSYEKL. The CDR3 contains 14 residues. V shed 11 bases, J shed 2 bases, and the junction held 7 bases outside the gene matches. The CDR3: CASSGLAVQETQYF. The CDR3 DNA sequence: TGCGCCTCTTCGGGACTAGCGGTACAAGAGACCCAGTACTTC.

The gene calls are TRBV5-6 and TRBJ1-2; perhaps TRBD1 as D (5 bases). The germline V gene has CDR1 SGHDT and CDR2 YYEEEE. The CDR3 runs to 13 residues. Trimming took 3 bases from V and 3 from J, leaving 9 bases between them. As DNA, the CDR3 is TGTGCCAGCAGCTCCGGGGGGGACTATGGCTACACCTTC. This gives the protein CASSSGGDYGYTF.

This clone was found once. V gene TRBV7-6 combines with J gene TRBJ1-1, with 9 bases matching TRBD1. Germline CDR1 SGHVS, CDR2 FNYEAQ. V gave up 1 base and J gave up 1 base; unmatched junction bases: 7. CDR3 length: 17 amino acids. Written as DNA, the CDR3 is TGTGCCAGCAGCTTAGTCCCACTGACAGGGGGGAACACTGAAGCTTTCTTT. Protein sequence: CASSLVPLTGGNTEAFF.

Worth noting for this clone: Mismatch with germline at one junction end may stem from a read error. The identical CDR3 is also encoded by other nucleotide sequences in the sample. The chain uses TRBV9 and TRBJ2-1, with 11 nucleotides matching TRBD2. The CDR3 is 15 amino acids. In germline, CDR1 is SGDLS, CDR2 YYNGEE. This chain's CDR3 is CASSSTGTSGNEQFF. CDR3 bases: TGTGCCAGCAGCTCTACCGGGACTAGCGGCAATGAACAGTTCTTC.

The chain uses TRBV30 and TRBJ1-2, with a weak D call TRBD1 (5 bases). Germline V lookup: CDR1 GTSNPN, CDR2 SVGIG (reference sequence). V was clipped by 8 bases and J by 2 bases, with 21 bases between them. This CDR3 has 15 residues. The CDR3 DNA is TGTGCCGTCTGTTGTAGGGGACGGGGGAACTATGGCTACACCTTC. The encoded protein is CAVCCRGRGNYGYTF.